There are a few counts of the clone carrying this TCR beta chain. Its antigen is not known. Germline-derived CDR1 and CDR2 are DFQATT and SNEGSKA (reference sequence). V shed 3 bases and J shed 10 bases, with 10 bases lying between them. The CDR3 is 11 amino acids. RNA transcripts provided the source from which TCR beta CDR3 regions were amplified. The TCR CDR3 was amplified in a first-round RT-PCR using the HTBI primer set. Each CDR3 protein gets one entry after TCRdb re-called the multiplex PCR reads with MiXCR. Of hundreds of thousands of distinct CDR3 sequences listed, about 20% are singletons. This sample is part of a study of T cells in Graves' hyperthyroidism and ophthalmopathy. Study context: Peripheral blood was collected at initial diagnosis, before any treatment.

Subjects with ophthalmopathy showed a Clinical Activity Score no lower than 3, a NOSPECS grade no lower than 4, and a duration shorter than 3 months. Whole-study results and caveats: Among clonotypes expanded in thyroid above 0.001, most were also found in blood.

This clonotype was sampled from a man in his thirties or forties with Graves' ophthalmopathy. The sample comprised blood. This rearrangement joins TRBV20-1 to TRBJ2-1; D uncertain. The CDR3 DNA reads as TGCAGTGCTAGGGAAGTAAGCGAGCAGTTCTTC. It encodes CSAREVSEQFF.